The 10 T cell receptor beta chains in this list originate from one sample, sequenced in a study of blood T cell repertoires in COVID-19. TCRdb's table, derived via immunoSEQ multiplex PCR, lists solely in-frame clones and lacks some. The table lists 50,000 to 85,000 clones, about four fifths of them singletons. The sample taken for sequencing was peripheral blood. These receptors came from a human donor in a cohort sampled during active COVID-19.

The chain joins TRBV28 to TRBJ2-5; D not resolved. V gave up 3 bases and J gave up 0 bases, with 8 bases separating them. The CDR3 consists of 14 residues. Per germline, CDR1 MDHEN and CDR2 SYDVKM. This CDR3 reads CASSFGSYQETQYF. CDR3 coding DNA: TGTGCCAGCAGTTTTGGCTCGTACCAAGAGACCCAGTACTTC. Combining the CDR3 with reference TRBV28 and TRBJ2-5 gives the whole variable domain DVKVTQSSRYLVKRTGEKVFLECVQDMDHENMFWYRQDPGLGLRLIYFSYDVKMKEKGDIPEGYSVSREKKERFSLILESASTNQTSMYLCASSFGSYQETQYFGPGTRLLVL.

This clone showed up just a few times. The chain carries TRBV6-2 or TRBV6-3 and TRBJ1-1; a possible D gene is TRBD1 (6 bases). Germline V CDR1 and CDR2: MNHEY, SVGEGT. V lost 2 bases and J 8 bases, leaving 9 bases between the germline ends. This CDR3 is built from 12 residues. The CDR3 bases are TGTGCCAGCAGTTACCCCACAGGGGAAGCTTTCTTT. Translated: CASSYPTGEAFF.

DNA for the CDR3: TGTGCCAGCAGGGGACTAGCGTTCGAGCAGTACTTC. It is translated as CASRGLAFEQYF. The chain recombines TRBV2 with TRBJ2-7; TRBD2 aligns across 10 bases. The CDR3 is 12 residues long. With V trimmed by 6 bases and J by 6 bases, 2 bases remained unmatched. The germline V gene encodes CDR1 SNHLY and CDR2 FYNNEI.

The CDR3 bases are TGTGCCAGCAGTCGGACAGGGGGTGGGCAGTACTTC. It is translated as CASSRTGGGQYF. The V and J genes are TRBV6-5 and TRBJ2-7, with TRBD1 matching over 10 bases. V lost 5 bases and J lost 9; bases outside the gene matches: 4. This CDR3 region has 12 residues. Germline V gene lookup returns CDR1 MNHEY and CDR2 SVGAGI.

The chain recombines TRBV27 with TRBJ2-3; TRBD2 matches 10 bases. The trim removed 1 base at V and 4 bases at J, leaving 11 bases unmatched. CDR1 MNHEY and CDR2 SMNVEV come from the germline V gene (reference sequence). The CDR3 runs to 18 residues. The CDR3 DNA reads TGTGCCAGCAGTTTATGGCAGGGGATAGCGGGAGGCGCAGATACGCAGTATTTT. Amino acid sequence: CASSLWQGIAGGADTQYF.

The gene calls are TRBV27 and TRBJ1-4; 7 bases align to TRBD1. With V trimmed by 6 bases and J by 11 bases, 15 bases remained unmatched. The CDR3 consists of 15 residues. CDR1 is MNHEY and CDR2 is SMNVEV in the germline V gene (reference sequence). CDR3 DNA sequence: TGTGCCAGCAGGTCGACAGGGAACCTGATGGGGAAACTGTTTTTT. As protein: CASRSTGNLMGKLFF.

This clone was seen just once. The chain's CDR3 is CASSYSDRGAEAFF. CDR3 in DNA: TGTGCCAGCAGTTACTCGGACAGGGGCGCTGAAGCTTTCTTT. The V call is TRBV6-6, the J call TRBJ1-1; 9 nucleotides match TRBD1. Germline values: CDR1 MNHNY, CDR2 SVGAGI (reference sequence). Unmatched junction bases numbered 2, after V lost 0 bases and J lost 6 bases. The CDR3 contains 14 residues.

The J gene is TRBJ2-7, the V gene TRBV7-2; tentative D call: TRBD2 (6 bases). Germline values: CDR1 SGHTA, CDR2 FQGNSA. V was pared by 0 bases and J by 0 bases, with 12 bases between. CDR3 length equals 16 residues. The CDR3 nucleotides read TGTGCCAGCAGCTTAGCCCTGGGGAGGAGCTCCTACGAGCAGTACTTC. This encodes CASSLALGRSSYEQYF.

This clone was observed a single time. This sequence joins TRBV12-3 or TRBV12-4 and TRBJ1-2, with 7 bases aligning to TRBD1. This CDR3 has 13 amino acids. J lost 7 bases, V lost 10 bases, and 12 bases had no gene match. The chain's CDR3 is CATNPRNRGGYTF. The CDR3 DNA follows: TGTGCCACAAACCCCCGTAACAGGGGTGGCTACACCTTC.

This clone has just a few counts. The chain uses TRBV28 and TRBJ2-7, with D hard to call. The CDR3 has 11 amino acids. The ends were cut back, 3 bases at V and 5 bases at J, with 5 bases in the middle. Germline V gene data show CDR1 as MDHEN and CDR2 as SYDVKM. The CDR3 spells CASSLRNEQYF. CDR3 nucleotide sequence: TGTGCCAGCAGTTTGCGGAACGAGCAGTACTTC. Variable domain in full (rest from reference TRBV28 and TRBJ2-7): DVKVTQSSRYLVKRTGEKVFLECVQDMDHENMFWYRQDPGLGLRLIYFSYDVKMKEKGDIPEGYSVSREKKERFSLILESASTNQTSMYLCASSLRNEQYFGPGTRLTVT.